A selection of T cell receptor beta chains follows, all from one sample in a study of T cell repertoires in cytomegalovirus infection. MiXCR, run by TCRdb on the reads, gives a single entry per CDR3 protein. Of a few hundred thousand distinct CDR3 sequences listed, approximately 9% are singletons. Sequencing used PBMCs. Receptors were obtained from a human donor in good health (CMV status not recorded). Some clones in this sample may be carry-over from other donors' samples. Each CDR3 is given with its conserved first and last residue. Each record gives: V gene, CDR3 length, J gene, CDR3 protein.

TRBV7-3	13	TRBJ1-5	CASSLEWGAPQHF
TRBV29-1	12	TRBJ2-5	CSVLQGQETQYF
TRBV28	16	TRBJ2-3	CASSFNGQAYTDTQYF
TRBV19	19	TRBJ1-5	CASIEGGIQGIFGNQPQHF
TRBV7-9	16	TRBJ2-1	CASSSYRDERGYEQFF
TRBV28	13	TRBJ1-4	CASSLPGLEKLFF
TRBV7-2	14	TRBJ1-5	CASSLEPQSIYQHF
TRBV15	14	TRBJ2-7	CATSRDFGGYEQYF
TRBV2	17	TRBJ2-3	CASSVGEGTGGTDTQYF
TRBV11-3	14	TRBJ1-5	CASSKTGGIGPQHF
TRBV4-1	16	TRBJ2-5	CASSQEGLAGVETQYF
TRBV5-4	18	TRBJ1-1	CASSLDVGGRSRNTEAFF
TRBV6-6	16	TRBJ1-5	CASSLGVGGRNQPQHF
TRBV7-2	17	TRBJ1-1	CASSRVGQRLVNTEAFF
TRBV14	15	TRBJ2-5	CASSENWGTRETQYF
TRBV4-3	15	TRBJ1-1	CASSQAGHLNTEAFF
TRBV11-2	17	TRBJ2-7	CASSLTIGTVQYYEQYF
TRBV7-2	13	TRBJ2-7	CASSAGAAVEQYF
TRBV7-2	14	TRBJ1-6	CASSLDSVNSPLHF
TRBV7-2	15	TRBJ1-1	CASSPDRISDTEAFF
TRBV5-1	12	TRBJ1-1	CASSFNRSGAFF
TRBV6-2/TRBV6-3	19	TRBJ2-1	CASSYTLAGGPSSYNEQFF
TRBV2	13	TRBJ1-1	CASTRDGAGEAFF
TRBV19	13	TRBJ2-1	CASSSMIINEQFF
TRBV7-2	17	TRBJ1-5	CASSHRGGLNSNQPQHF
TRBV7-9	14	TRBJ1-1	CASSAGRANTEAFF
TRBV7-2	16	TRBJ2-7	CASSLGGGFSSYEQYF
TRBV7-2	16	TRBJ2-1	CASSLTSGGAYNEQFF
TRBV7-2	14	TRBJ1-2	CASSWGAPLYGYTF
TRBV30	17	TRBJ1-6	CAWNREVPGRYNSPLHF
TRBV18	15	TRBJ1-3	CASSPGRQSGNTIYF
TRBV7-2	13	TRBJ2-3	CASLAGRTDTQYF
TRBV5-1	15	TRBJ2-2	CASSLRQGAIRELFF
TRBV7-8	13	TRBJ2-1	CASSRSVGYEQFF
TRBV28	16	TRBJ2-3	CASSQTSGGAPDTQYF
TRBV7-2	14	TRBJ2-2	CASSRTGVGGELFF
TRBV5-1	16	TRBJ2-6	CASSLEGSSGANVLTF